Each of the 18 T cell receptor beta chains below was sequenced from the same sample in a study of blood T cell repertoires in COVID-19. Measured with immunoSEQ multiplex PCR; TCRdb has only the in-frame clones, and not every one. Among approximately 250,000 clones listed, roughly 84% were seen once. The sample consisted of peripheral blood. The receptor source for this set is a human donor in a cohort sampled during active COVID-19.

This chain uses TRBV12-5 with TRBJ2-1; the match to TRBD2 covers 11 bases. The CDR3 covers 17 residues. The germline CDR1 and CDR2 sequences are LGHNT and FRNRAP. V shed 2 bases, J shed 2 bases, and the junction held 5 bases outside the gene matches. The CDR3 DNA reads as TGTGCTAGTGGTTTGCCGATAGCGGGAGGGCCCTACAATGAGCAGTTCTTC. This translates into CASGLPIAGGPYNEQFF.

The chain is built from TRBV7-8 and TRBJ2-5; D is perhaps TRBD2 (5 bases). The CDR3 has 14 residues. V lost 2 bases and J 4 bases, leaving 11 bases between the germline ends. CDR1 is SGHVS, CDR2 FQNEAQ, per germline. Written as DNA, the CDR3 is TGTGCCAGCAGCTTAAGGAGGATTGGAGAGACCCAGTACTTC. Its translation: CASSLRRIGETQYF.

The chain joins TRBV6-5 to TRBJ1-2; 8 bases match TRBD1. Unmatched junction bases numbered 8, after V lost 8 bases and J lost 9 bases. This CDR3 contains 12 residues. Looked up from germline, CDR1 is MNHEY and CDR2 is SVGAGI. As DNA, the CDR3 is TGTGCCAGCGGACAGGGAGGCTGGAGCTACACCTTC. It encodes CASGQGGWSYTF.

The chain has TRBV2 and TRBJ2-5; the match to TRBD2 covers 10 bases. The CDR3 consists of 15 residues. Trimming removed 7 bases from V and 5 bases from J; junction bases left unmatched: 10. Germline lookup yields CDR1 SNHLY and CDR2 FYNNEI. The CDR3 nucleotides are TGTGCCAGCACCGAGTTAGCGGGAGGAGGGGAGACCCAGTACTTC. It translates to CASTELAGGGETQYF.

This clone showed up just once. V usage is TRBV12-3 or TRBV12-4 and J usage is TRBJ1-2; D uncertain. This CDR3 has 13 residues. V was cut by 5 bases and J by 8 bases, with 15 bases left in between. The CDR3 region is CASSQDPRRGYTF. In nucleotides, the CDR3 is TGTGCCAGCAGTCAAGACCCCAGGAGGGGCTACACCTTC.

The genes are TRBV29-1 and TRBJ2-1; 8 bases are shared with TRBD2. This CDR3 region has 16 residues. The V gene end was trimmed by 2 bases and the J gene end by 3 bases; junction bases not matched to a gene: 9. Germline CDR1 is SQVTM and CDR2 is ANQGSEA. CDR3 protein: CSVETPSGFLYNEQFF. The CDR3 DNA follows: TGCAGCGTTGAAACCCCTAGCGGGTTCCTCTACAATGAGCAGTTCTTC.

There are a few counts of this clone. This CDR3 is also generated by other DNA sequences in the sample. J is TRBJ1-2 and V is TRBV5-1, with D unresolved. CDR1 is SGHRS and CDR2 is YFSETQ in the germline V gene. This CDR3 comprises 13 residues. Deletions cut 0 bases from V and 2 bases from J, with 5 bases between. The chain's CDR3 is CASSLGQNYGYTF. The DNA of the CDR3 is TGCGCCAGCAGCTTGGGGCAGAACTATGGCTACACCTTC. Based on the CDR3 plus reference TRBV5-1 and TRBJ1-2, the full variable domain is KAGVTQTPRYLIKTRGQQVTLSCSPISGHRSVSWYQQTPGQGLQFLFEYFSETQRNKGNFPGRFSGRQFSNSRSEMNVSTLELGDSALYLCASSLGQNYGYTFGSGTRLTVV.

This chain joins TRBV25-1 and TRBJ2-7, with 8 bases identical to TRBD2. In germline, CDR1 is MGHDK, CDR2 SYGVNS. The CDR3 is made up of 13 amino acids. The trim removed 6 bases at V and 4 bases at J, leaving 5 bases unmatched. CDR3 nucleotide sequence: TGTGCCAGCAGCTTAACTAGCGGATACGAGCAGTACTTC. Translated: CASSLTSGYEQYF.

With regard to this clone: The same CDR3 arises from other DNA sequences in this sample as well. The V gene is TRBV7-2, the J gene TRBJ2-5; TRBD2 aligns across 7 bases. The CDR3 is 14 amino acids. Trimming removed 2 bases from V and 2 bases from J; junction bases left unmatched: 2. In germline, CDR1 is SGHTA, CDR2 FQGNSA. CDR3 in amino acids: CASSLSGAQETQYF. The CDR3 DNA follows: TGTGCCAGCAGCTTAAGCGGGGCTCAAGAGACCCAGTACTTC.

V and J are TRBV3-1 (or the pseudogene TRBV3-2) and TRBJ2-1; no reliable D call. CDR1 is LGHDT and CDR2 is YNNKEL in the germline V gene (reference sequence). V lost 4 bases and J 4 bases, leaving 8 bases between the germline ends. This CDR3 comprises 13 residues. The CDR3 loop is CASSRDSYNEQFF. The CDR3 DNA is TGTGCCAGCAGCCGTGACTCTTACAATGAGCAGTTCTTC.

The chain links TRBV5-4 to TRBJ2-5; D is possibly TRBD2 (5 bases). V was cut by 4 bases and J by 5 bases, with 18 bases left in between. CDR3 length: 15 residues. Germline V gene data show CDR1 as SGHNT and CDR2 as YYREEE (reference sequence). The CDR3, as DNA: TGTGCCAGCAGCCCGCCCCCACTAGGCATTGAGACCCAGTACTTC. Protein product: CASSPPPLGIETQYF.

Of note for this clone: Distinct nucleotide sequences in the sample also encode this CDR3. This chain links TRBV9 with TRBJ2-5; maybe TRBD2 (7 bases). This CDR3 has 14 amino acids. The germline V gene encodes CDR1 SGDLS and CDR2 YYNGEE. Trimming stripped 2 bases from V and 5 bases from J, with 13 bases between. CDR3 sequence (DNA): TGTGCCAGCAGCGTGTCGGGGGGCAGGGAGACCCAGTACTTC. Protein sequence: CASSVSGGRETQYF.

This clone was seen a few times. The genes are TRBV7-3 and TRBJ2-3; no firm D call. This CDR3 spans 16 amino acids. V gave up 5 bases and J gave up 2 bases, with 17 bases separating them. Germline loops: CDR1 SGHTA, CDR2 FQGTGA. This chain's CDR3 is CASSQTPGPPTDTQYF. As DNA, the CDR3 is TGTGCCAGCAGCCAAACCCCGGGTCCCCCCACAGATACGCAGTATTTT. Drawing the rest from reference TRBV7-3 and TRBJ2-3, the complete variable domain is GAGVSQTPSNKVTEKGKYVELRCDPISGHTALYWYRQSLGQGPEFLIYFQGTGAADDSGLPNDRFFAVRPEGSVSTLKIQRTERGDSAVYLCASSQTPGPPTDTQYFGPGTRLTVL.

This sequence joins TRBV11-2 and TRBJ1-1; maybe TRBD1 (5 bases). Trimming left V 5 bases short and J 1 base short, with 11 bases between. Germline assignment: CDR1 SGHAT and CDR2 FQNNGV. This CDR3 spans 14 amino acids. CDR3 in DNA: TGTGCCAGCAGCCCGGGGGATTCGAACACTGAAGCTTTCTTT. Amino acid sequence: CASSPGDSNTEAFF.

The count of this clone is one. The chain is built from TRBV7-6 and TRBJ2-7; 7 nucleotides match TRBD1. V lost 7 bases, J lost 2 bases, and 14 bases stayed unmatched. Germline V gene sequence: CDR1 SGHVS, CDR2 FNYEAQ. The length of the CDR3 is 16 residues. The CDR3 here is CASTPGTGTDTYEQYF. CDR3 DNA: TGTGCCAGCACCCCGGGGACCGGGACAGACACCTACGAGCAGTACTTC. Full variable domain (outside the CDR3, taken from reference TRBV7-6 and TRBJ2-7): GAGVSQSPRYKVTKRGQDVALRCDPISGHVSLYWYRQALGQGPEFLTYFNYEAQQDKSGLPNDRFSAERPEGSISTLTIQRTEQRDSAMYRCASTPGTGTDTYEQYFGPGTRLTVT.

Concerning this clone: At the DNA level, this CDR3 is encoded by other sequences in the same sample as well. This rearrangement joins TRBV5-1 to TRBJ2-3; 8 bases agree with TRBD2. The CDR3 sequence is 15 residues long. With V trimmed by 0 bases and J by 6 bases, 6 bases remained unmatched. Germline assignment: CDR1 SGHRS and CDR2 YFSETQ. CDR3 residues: CASSLASGGVDTQYF. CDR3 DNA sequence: TGCGCCAGCAGCTTGGCCAGCGGGGGCGTGGATACGCAGTATTTT. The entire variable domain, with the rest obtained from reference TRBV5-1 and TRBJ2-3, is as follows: KAGVTQTPRYLIKTRGQQVTLSCSPISGHRSVSWYQQTPGQGLQFLFEYFSETQRNKGNFPGRFSGRQFSNSRSEMNVSTLELGDSALYLCASSLASGGVDTQYFGPGTRLTVL.

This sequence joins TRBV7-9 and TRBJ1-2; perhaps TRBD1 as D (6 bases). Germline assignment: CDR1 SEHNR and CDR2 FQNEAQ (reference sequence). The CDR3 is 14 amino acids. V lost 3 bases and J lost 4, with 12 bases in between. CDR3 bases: TGTGCCAGCAGCTTTGCAGGGGAGGGCTATGGCTACACCTTC. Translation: CASSFAGEGYGYTF.

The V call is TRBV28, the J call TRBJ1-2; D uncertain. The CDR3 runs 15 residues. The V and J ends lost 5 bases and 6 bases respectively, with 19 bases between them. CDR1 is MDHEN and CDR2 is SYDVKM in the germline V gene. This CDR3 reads CASSVAHLSENGYTF. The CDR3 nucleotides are TGTGCCAGCAGTGTCGCCCATTTGTCAGAAAATGGCTACACCTTC.